The sequence of this T cell receptor beta chain was determined in a study of vaccination and CD4 T cells after COVID-19. A few counts support this clonotype. Its antigen remains unidentified. Sequence data for DNA of cultured CD4+ T cells were generated by the Oncomine TCR Beta short-read assay. It was from cultured CD4+ T cells that genomic DNA was extracted. TCRdb used MiXCR to reprocess the PCR reads, holding one entry per CDR3 protein. The table shows 15,000 to 20,000 distinct CDR3 sequences, with 25% to 35% occurring only once. The treatment is: approximately nine-day PBMC culture with coronavirus spike peptide pools or control peptides (ViraFEST assay). Upon completion of around nine days of culture, CD4+ T cells were isolated via negative selection. The V gene lost 0 bases and the J gene lost 5 bases, with 16 bases spanning the gap. This CDR3 has 15 amino acids. CDR1 is GTSNPN, CDR2 SVGIG, per germline (reference sequence).

The genes are TRBV30 and TRBJ1-2; possibly TRBD1 for D (5 bases). This receptor was identified in a human donor with COVID-19. The sample taken for sequencing was cultured CD4+ T cells from blood. CDR3 loop: CAWSVGNGRGYGYTF. CDR3 nucleotide sequence: TGTGCCTGGAGTGTGGGGAACGGGAGGGGTTATGGCTACACCTTC. The whole variable domain, remainder taken from reference TRBV30 and TRBJ1-2, is SQTIHQWPATLVQPVGSPLSLECTVEGTSNPNLYWYRQAAGRGLQLLFYSVGIGQISSEVPQNLSASRPQDRQFILSSKKLLLSDSGFYLCAWSVGNGRGYGYTFGSGTRLTVV.